The 29 T cell receptor beta chains reported below all come from one sample, sequenced in a study of Ad26.COV2.S vaccination and SARS-CoV-2 variants. The treatment denotes: 19 received Ad26.COV2.S at low or high dose, single or two shots; about 5 received placebo; per-sample allocation not given. Specimen acquisition occurred on day 63 following the initial vaccine or placebo injection. Profiled with immunoSEQ multiplex PCR; TCRdb holds only in-frame clones, not every one. The table has fewer than 400,000 clones, around four fifths seen once. The source material was peripheral blood, sampled in a trial of Ad26.COV2.S vaccine versus placebo. The receptors here all came from a person between 18 and 65 years old who received the Ad26.COV2.S COVID-19 vaccine or a placebo.

The chain is built from TRBV5-1 and TRBJ2-2, with D perhaps assigned TRBD1 or TRBD2 (5 bases each). Trimming left V 0 bases short and J 2 bases short, with 8 bases between. Germline V CDR1 and CDR2: SGHRS, YFSETQ. The CDR3 has 15 amino acids. The CDR3 coding sequence is TGCGCCAGCAGCTTGGTGGGACGCAACACCGGGGAGCTGTTTTTT. It translates to CASSLVGRNTGELFF.

The rearrangement uses TRBV10-3 and TRBJ1-2; D is unresolved. Trimming removed 7 bases at V and 4 bases at J, with 10 bases between. Germline CDR1 reads ENHRY; CDR2 reads SYGVKD. This CDR3 comprises 12 residues. The CDR3 protein is CAINPAGYGYTF. The CDR3 coding sequence is TGTGCCATCAATCCGGCAGGCTATGGCTACACCTTC.

The V and J genes are TRBV29-1 and TRBJ2-5; D unclear. V gave up 2 bases and J gave up 3 bases, with 7 bases separating them. The CDR3 extends over 12 amino acids. Looked up from germline, CDR1 is SQVTM and CDR2 is ANQGSEA. The CDR3 DNA reads TGCAGCGTTGAAACTCCCGAAGAGACCCAGTACTTC. Protein: CSVETPEETQYF.

The V call is TRBV18, the J call TRBJ1-5; D might be TRBD1 (5 bases). The CDR3 is 16 amino acids. V was shortened by 3 bases and J by 3 bases, with 15 bases between the two germline ends. Germline CDR1 is KGHSH and CDR2 is LQKENI. The CDR3 reads CASSPVGGVTNQPQHF. CDR3 coding DNA: TGTGCCAGCTCACCGGTCGGAGGGGTCACCAATCAGCCCCAGCATTTT.

V is TRBV5-6 and J is TRBJ2-4; possible D gene TRBD1, 5 bases. From germline, CDR1 is SGHDT and CDR2 YYEEEE. The CDR3 is made up of 12 amino acids. With 5 bases removed from V and 6 bases from J, the gap between germline ends came to 9 bases. Here the CDR3 reads CASRRQGNIQYF. The CDR3 DNA follows: TGTGCCAGCAGGCGTCAGGGAAACATTCAGTACTTC. The variable domain in full, with the rest retrieved from reference TRBV5-6 and TRBJ2-4, is DAGVTQSPTHLIKTRGQQVTLRCSPKSGHDTVSWYQQALGQGPQFIFQYYEEEERQRGNFPDRFSGHQFPNYSSELNVNALLLGDSALYLCASRRQGNIQYFGAGTRLSVL.

The chain links TRBV6-5 to TRBJ1-1; 7 bases agree with TRBD1. Looked up from germline, CDR1 is MNHEY and CDR2 is SVGAGI. The CDR3 sequence is 14 residues long. V shed 5 bases, J shed 1 base, and the junction held 4 bases outside the gene matches. CDR3 coding DNA: TGTGCCAGCAGTCCCTACAGGGGGAACACTGAAGCTTTCTTT. It yields the protein CASSPYRGNTEAFF.

V is TRBV19 and J is TRBJ1-1; 9 bases line up with TRBD1. CDR1 is LNHDA, CDR2 SQIVND, per germline (reference sequence). The CDR3 consists of 13 residues. The V segment lost 7 bases and the J segment 5 bases; nucleotides outside the gene matches: 5. The CDR3 DNA sequence: TGTGCCAGTAAGGACAGGGGATATACTGAAGCTTTCTTT. Protein sequence: CASKDRGYTEAFF.

On this clone itself: One end of the junction varies from germline; a read error may be responsible. This chain connects TRBV10-3 to TRBJ2-5, with 7 bases aligning to TRBD1. The CDR3 is 13 residues long. Looked up from germline, CDR1 is ENHRY and CDR2 is SYGVKD. The CDR3, as DNA: TGTGCCACCAGTGGGACAGCGCAAGAGACCCAGTACTTC. Residues: CATSGTAQETQYF.

The gene calls are TRBV19 and TRBJ2-1; possibly TRBD2 for D (5 bases). This CDR3 has 14 amino acids. Trimming took 0 bases from V and 4 from J, leaving 7 bases between them. Germline CDR1 and CDR2: LNHDA and SQIVND (reference sequence). The CDR3 loop reads CASSIELAYNEQFF. CDR3 sequence (DNA): TGTGCCAGTAGTATAGAGCTAGCTTACAATGAGCAGTTCTTC.

The chain recombines TRBV6-4 with TRBJ1-6; perhaps TRBD1 as D (6 bases). The CDR3 is 13 amino acids. V was pared by 6 bases and J by 10 bases, with 13 bases between. Germline assignment: CDR1 MRHNA and CDR2 SNTAGT. The CDR3 DNA is TGTGCCAGCAGCCCGGACAGTGGGTCACCCCTCCACTTT. Residues: CASSPDSGSPLHF.

Worth noting for this clone: This same CDR3 is encoded by further DNA sequences in the sample. This chain links TRBV12-3 or TRBV12-4 with TRBJ1-2; D is unresolved. The CDR3 sequence is 12 residues long. V lost 5 bases to trimming and J lost 5 bases, with 9 bases between them. The CDR3 reads CASSRAGYGYTF. CDR3 DNA: TGTGCCAGCAGTCGAGCTGGGTATGGCTACACCTTC.

The CDR3 DNA sequence: TGCAGTGCTAGTACCTCACCCAATTCACCCCTCCACTTT. Protein sequence: CSASTSPNSPLHF. The chain links TRBV20-1 to TRBJ1-6; D is undetermined. V lost 3 bases, J lost 7 bases, and 10 bases lay in between. The CDR3 loop spans 13 amino acids. Germline values: CDR1 DFQATT, CDR2 SNEGSKA (reference sequence).

The J gene is TRBJ2-7, the V gene TRBV27; D is perhaps TRBD2 (5 bases). The length of the CDR3 is 13 residues. Trimming cost V 4 bases and J 4 bases, with 11 bases left between them. Germline V gene sequence: CDR1 MNHEY, CDR2 SMNVEV (reference sequence). CDR3 nucleotides: TGTGCCAGCAGTTATGGCCCGGGGTACGAGCAGTACTTC. This codes for CASSYGPGYEQYF.

V gene TRBV10-1 combines with J gene TRBJ1-5, with D perhaps TRBD1 (5 bases). This CDR3 comprises 13 residues. Germline V gene lookup returns CDR1 WNHNN and CDR2 SYGVQD (reference sequence). Trimming stripped 7 bases from V and 6 bases from J, with 13 bases between. The CDR3 loop reads CASIFRGSQPQHF. In DNA form, the CDR3 reads TGCGCCAGCATATTTAGGGGCAGTCAGCCCCAGCATTTT.

This rearrangement joins TRBV25-1 to TRBJ1-4; perhaps TRBD1 as D (5 bases). Trimming stripped 3 bases from V and 7 bases from J, with 18 bases between. The CDR3 is 16 residues long. CDR1 MGHDK and CDR2 SYGVNS come from the germline V gene. The DNA for the CDR3 is TGTGCCAGCAGTGATTCGGGGGGACGGGGCGTTGAAAAACTGTTTTTT. Amino acids: CASSDSGGRGVEKLFF.

This sequence joins TRBV14 and TRBJ2-5; no firm D call. Trimming removed 1 base at V and 1 base at J, with 4 bases between. Germline V gene sequence: CDR1 SGHDN, CDR2 FVKESK. The CDR3 has 13 residues. The CDR3 sequence is CASSQGGQETQYF. CDR3 sequence (DNA): TGTGCCAGCAGCCAAGGGGGCCAAGAGACCCAGTACTTC.

V usage is TRBV27 and J usage is TRBJ2-7, with TRBD2 matching over 8 bases. Trimming at V came to 4 bases and at J to 7 bases, leaving 15 bases not matched to a gene. Per the germline V gene, CDR1 is MNHEY and CDR2 is SMNVEV (reference sequence). CDR3 length: 16 residues. CDR3 amino acids: CASSSYGGGWLTEQYF. The CDR3, as DNA: TGTGCCAGCAGTTCCTACGGGGGGGGTTGGCTTACGGAGCAGTACTTC.

The chain employs TRBV5-1 and TRBJ1-2, with 7 bases identical to TRBD1. Looked up from germline, CDR1 is SGHRS and CDR2 is YFSETQ. With 6 bases clipped from V and 2 bases from J, the junction kept 7 bases outside the gene matches. The CDR3 totals 14 residues. The CDR3 DNA reads as TGCGCCAGCACTCCATCGGGACAGAACTATGGCTACACCTTC. This codes for CASTPSGQNYGYTF.

This clone appeared a few times. The genes are TRBV6-5 and TRBJ1-1, with D maybe TRBD1 (5 bases). Germline V CDR1 and CDR2: MNHEY, SVGAGI. V shed 0 bases and J shed 1 base, with 12 bases lying between them. The CDR3 has 16 residues. As DNA, the CDR3 is TGTGCCAGCAGTTACTCGGGGATGGGGGGGAACACTGAAGCTTTCTTT. It translates to CASSYSGMGGNTEAFF.

The chain has TRBV7-2 and TRBJ2-5, with TRBD2 identical over 7 bases. V trimming: 4 bases; J trimming: 6 bases; junction bases outside the gene matches: 14. Germline V CDR1 and CDR2: SGHTA, FQGNSA. This CDR3 comprises 16 residues. CDR3 in amino acids: CASSSVPGGVLKTQYF. DNA for the CDR3: TGTGCCAGCAGCTCCGTTCCTGGGGGGGTTTTGAAGACCCAGTACTTC.

This chain joins TRBV6-1 and TRBJ2-1; TRBD2 is a possible D gene (5 bases). Germline CDR1 is MNHNS and CDR2 is SASEGT. Trimming took off 5 bases at V and 5 bases at J, with 19 bases between the two ends. This CDR3 is built from 16 residues. The CDR3 region has the DNA TGTGCCAGCAGTCAAGGTCGGCAGCCGGGGAACAATGAGCAGTTCTTC. This encodes CASSQGRQPGNNEQFF.

The rearrangement joins TRBV5-6 to TRBJ2-7; TRBD1 matches at 8 bases. V dropped 1 base and J dropped 7; count of bases not matched to a gene: 10. Looked up from germline, CDR1 is SGHDT and CDR2 is YYEEEE. This CDR3 region has 15 residues. The CDR3 is CASSLRTGFHGEQYF. The CDR3 DNA sequence: TGTGCCAGCAGCTTGAGGACAGGGTTTCATGGAGAGCAGTACTTC.

The gene calls are TRBV5-1 and TRBJ2-2; D remains unclear. Germline values: CDR1 SGHRS, CDR2 YFSETQ. The CDR3 contains 14 residues. The V end was cut by 0 bases, the J end by 5 bases, with 8 bases between. As DNA, the CDR3 is TGCGCCAGCAGCTTGGATAGGGATACCGGGGAGCTGTTTTTT. As protein: CASSLDRDTGELFF.

The chain has TRBV4-2 and TRBJ2-2, with D tentatively TRBD1 (6 bases). Trimming removed 2 bases from V and 2 bases from J, with 9 bases in between. This CDR3 comprises 15 residues. The V gene's germline CDR1 is LGHNA and CDR2 YNFKEQ. Here the CDR3 DNA reads TGTGCCAGCAGCCAATCGGGACAAAACACCGGGGAGCTGTTTTTT. This encodes CASSQSGQNTGELFF.

This sequence joins TRBV10-2 and TRBJ2-7; 10 bases fit TRBD2. In germline, CDR1 is WSHSY, CDR2 SAAADI. With 3 bases clipped from V and 1 base from J, the junction kept 0 bases outside the gene matches. The CDR3 covers 14 residues. The CDR3 sequence is CASSEAGGSYEQYF. The CDR3 nucleotides are TGCGCCAGCAGTGAAGCGGGGGGGTCCTACGAGCAGTACTTC.

The CDR3 spells CASSRGGSPYEQYF. The CDR3 DNA follows: TGTGCCAGCAGCCGTGGGGGGTCTCCCTACGAGCAGTACTTC. The V and J genes are TRBV7-2 and TRBJ2-7; D is possibly TRBD2 (6 bases). The germline V gene has CDR1 SGHTA and CDR2 FQGNSA. V was trimmed by 5 bases and J by 2 bases, leaving 13 bases between them. The CDR3 has 14 amino acids.

In nucleotides, the CDR3 is TGTGCCAGCAGCTTAGAGTACAGCCCCTTGTCCTACGAGCAGTACTTC. Translation: CASSLEYSPLSYEQYF. The J gene is TRBJ2-7, the V gene TRBV11-2; D call uncertain. This CDR3 spans 16 amino acids. V was shortened by 0 bases and J by 1 base, with 13 bases between the two germline ends. Looked up from germline, CDR1 is SGHAT and CDR2 is FQNNGV.

The rearrangement uses TRBV30 and TRBJ1-5, with D maybe TRBD1 (5 bases). CDR1 and CDR2 (germline): GTSNPN, SVGIG (reference sequence). The CDR3 contains 16 residues. V lost 3 bases, J lost 5 bases, and 20 bases lay in between. The CDR3 DNA reads as TGTGCCTGGAGCCCACAACCATTGACAGCCTATCAGCCCCAGCATTTT. Translation gives CAWSPQPLTAYQPQHF.

The rearrangement uses TRBV2 and TRBJ2-7, with D maybe TRBD2 (6 bases). Trimming removed 6 bases from V and 0 bases from J, with 12 bases in between. Germline CDR1 and CDR2: SNHLY and FYNNEI. The CDR3 is 14 residues long. The CDR3 region has the DNA TGTGCCAGCAGCCCGGACGGGGGCTCCTACGAGCAGTACTTC. Translation gives CASSPDGGSYEQYF.